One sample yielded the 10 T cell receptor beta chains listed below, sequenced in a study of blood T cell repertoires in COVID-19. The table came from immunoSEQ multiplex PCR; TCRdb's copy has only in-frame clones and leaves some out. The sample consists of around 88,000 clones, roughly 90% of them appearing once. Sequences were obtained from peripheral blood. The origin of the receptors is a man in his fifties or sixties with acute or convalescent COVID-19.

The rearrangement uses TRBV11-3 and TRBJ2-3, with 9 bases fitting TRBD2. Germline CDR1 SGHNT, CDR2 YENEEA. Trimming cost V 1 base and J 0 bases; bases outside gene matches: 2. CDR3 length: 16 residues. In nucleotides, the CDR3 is TGTGCCAGCAGCTTAGGACTAGCGGAGAGCACAGATACGCAGTATTTT. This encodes CASSLGLAESTDTQYF.

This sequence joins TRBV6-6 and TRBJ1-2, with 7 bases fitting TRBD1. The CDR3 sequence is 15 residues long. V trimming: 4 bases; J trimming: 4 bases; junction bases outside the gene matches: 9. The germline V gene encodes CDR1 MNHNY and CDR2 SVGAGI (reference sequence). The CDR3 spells CASSFTAGTAYGYTF. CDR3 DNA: TGTGCCAGCAGTTTCACGGCCGGGACAGCCTATGGCTACACCTTC.

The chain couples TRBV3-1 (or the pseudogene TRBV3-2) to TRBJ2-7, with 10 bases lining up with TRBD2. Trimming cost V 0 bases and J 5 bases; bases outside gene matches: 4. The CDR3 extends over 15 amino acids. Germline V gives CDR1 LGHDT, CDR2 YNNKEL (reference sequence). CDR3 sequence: CASSQDTSGIDEQYF. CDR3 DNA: TGTGCCAGCAGCCAAGATACTAGCGGGATTGACGAGCAGTACTTC.

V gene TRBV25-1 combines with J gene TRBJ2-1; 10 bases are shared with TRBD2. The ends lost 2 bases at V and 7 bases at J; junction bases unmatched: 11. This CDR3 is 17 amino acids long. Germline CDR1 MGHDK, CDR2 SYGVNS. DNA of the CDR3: TGTGCCAGCAGTGAAATGAGCGGGAGGGCCAGTTGGAATGAGCAGTTCTTC. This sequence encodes CASSEMSGRASWNEQFF.

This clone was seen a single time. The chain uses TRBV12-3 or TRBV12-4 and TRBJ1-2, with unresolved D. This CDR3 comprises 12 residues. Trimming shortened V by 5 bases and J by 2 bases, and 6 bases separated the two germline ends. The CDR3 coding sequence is TGTGCCAGCAGTGCCGGGAACTATGGCTACACCTTC. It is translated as CASSAGNYGYTF.

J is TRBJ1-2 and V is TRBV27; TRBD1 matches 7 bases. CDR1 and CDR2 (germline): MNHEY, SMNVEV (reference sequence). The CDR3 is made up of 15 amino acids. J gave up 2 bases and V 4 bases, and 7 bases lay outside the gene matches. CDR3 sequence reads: CASSSPRQGNYGYTF. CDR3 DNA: TGTGCCAGCAGTTCTCCCCGACAGGGCAACTATGGCTACACCTTC.

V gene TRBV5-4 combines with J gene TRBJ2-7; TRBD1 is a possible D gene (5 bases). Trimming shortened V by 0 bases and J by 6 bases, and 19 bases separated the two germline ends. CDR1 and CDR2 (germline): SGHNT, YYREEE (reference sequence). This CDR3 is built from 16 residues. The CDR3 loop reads CASSLGQGWPRPEQYF. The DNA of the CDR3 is TGTGCCAGCAGCTTGGGGCAGGGCTGGCCCAGACCCGAGCAGTACTTC.

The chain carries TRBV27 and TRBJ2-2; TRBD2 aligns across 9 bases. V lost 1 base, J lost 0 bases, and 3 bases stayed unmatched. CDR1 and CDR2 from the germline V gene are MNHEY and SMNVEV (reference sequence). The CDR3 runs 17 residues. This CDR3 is CASSLLAGAPNTGELFF. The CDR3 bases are TGTGCCAGCAGTTTATTAGCGGGAGCCCCGAACACCGGGGAGCTGTTTTTT.

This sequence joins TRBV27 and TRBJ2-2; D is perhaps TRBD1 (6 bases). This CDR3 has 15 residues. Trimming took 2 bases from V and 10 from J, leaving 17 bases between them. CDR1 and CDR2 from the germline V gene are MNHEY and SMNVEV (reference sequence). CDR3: CASSLGDRLREELFF. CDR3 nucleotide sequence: TGTGCCAGCAGTTTAGGAGACAGGCTACGAGAGGAGCTGTTTTTT.

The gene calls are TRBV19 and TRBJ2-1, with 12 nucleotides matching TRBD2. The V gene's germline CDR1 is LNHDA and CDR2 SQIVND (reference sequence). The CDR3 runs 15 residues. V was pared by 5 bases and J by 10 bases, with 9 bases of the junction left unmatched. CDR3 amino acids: CASSRRLAGASEQFF. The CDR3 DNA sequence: TGTGCCAGTAGTCGGAGACTAGCGGGAGCAAGCGAGCAGTTCTTC. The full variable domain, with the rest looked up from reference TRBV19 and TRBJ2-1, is DGGITQSPKYLFRKEGQNVTLSCEQNLNHDAMYWYRQDPGQGLRLIYYSQIVNDFQKGDIAEGYSVSREKKESFPLTVTSAQKNPTAFYLCASSRRLAGASEQFFGPGTRLTVL.